The next 23 T cell receptor beta chains were all read from a single sample in a study of blood T cells in healthy people across ages. The second PCR ran 7 to 11 cycles with a sample-barcoded 5' primer and J-beta primers. TCRdb used MiXCR to reprocess the 5' RACE reads, holding one entry per CDR3 protein. The data show around 780,000 distinct CDR3 sequences, around 25% seen once. This same sample was also part of a study on T cells of mothers and their children.

The sample consisted of blood. These receptors all come from a boy aged 5-17 years in good health.

This clonotype appeared a few times. The CDR3, as DNA: TGTGCCAGCATCGTGTCTCTTAGTGAGACCGGGGAGCTGTTTTTT. This translates into CASIVSLSETGELFF. The chain links TRBV2 to TRBJ2-2; no clear D. This CDR3 is built from 15 residues. Per germline, CDR1 SNHLY and CDR2 FYNNEI. V was shortened by 7 bases and J by 5 bases, with 17 bases between the two germline ends.

V and J are TRBV4-1 and TRBJ2-3; 11 bases line up with TRBD2. Unmatched junction bases numbered 12, after V lost 4 bases and J lost 0 bases. Germline V gene sequence: CDR1 MGHRA, CDR2 YSYEKL. This CDR3 contains 19 residues. CDR3 in amino acids: CASSRRASGGPYSTDTQYF. CDR3 DNA sequence: TGCGCCAGCAGCCGGCGGGCTAGCGGGGGGCCCTATAGCACAGATACGCAGTATTTT.

This clonotype was observed a few times. The chain recombines TRBV6-1 with TRBJ2-7; weak D call: TRBD2 (5 bases). Per germline, CDR1 MNHNS and CDR2 SASEGT. This CDR3 comprises 15 residues. The V gene lost 1 base and the J gene lost 7 bases, with 17 bases spanning the gap. This chain's CDR3 is CASSEGGWAEVEQYF. CDR3 bases: TGTGCCAGCAGTGAAGGAGGGTGGGCCGAAGTAGAGCAGTACTTC.

This clonotype was picked up a small number of times. The chain links TRBV11-2 to TRBJ1-5; a weak D match, TRBD1 (5 bases). The CDR3 is 14 amino acids. The V gene lost 0 bases and the J gene lost 10 bases, with 13 bases spanning the gap. The germline CDR1 and CDR2 sequences are SGHAT and FQNNGV. As DNA, the CDR3 is TGTGCCAGCAGCTTAGATCCCGGGGGGGAACCCCAGCATTTT. Translation: CASSLDPGGEPQHF.

A few counts support this clonotype. J is TRBJ2-5 and V is TRBV6-5; D ambiguous. CDR3 size: 16 residues. Germline CDR1 MNHEY, CDR2 SVGAGI. Between the trimmed V and J ends, which lost 0 bases and 0 bases, there was a span of 11 bases. CDR3 nucleotides: TGTGCCAGCAGTTACTCGAACCACCTGTACCAAGAGACCCAGTACTTC. Translated, it gives CASSYSNHLYQETQYF.

In this sample, this clonotype turned up a few times. Sequence at one end of the junction differs from germline and may be a read error. The V and J genes are TRBV12-3 or TRBV12-4 and TRBJ2-6; D perhaps matches TRBD2 (6 bases). There are 18 residues in the CDR3. In DNA form, the CDR3 reads TGTGCCAGCAGTTTAAGTGGGGGGACCCTCTCTGGGGCCAACGTCCTGACCTTC. Protein sequence: CASSLSGGTLSGANVLTF.

Note on this clonotype: A clone one base away is much larger, so this may be a read error. This chain links TRBV10-3 with TRBJ2-7, with unresolved D. Per the germline V gene, CDR1 is ENHRY and CDR2 is SYGVKD. Between the trimmed V and J ends, which lost 2 bases and 7 bases, there was a span of 12 bases. The CDR3 sequence is 13 residues long. The CDR3 nucleotides are TGTGCCATCAGTGAGGCTACCAGGAAGGAGCAGTACTTC. Translation gives CAISEATRKEQYF.

The chain links TRBV4-2 to TRBJ2-1, with D perhaps given as TRBD1 or TRBD2 (6 bases each). This CDR3 contains 15 residues. The germline V and J ends were trimmed by 1 base and 6 bases, with 13 bases remaining between them. Germline V gene data show CDR1 as LGHNA and CDR2 as YNFKEQ. The CDR3 DNA follows: TGTGCCAGCAGCCAAGGGAGGGGGTTCGTCAATGAGCAGTTCTTC. It encodes CASSQGRGFVNEQFF.

This clonotype has a handful of counts. V is TRBV29-1 and J is TRBJ2-4; TRBD1 matches 7 bases. Per germline, CDR1 SQVTM and CDR2 ANQGSEA. The CDR3 contains 15 residues. Unmatched junction bases numbered 9, after V lost 7 bases and J lost 0 bases. Written as DNA, the CDR3 is TGCAGCGGCGACAGGGACCCTCTAGCCAAAAACATTCAGTACTTC. This codes for CSGDRDPLAKNIQYF.

This chain connects TRBV3-1 to TRBJ2-1; a weak D match, TRBD1 (6 bases). The CDR3 runs to 19 residues. V lost 1 base, J lost 3 bases, and 22 bases lay in between. Germline V gives CDR1 LGHDT, CDR2 YNNKEL (reference sequence). The CDR3 bases are TGTGCCAGCAGCCAAGTAGGGCAGGGGTCCCCTGGGGACTACAATGAGCAGTTCTTC. Translated: CASSQVGQGSPGDYNEQFF.

In its sample, this clonotype was seen a few times. This rearrangement joins TRBV7-9 to TRBJ1-1, with D possibly TRBD1 on 6 matching bases. V was cut by 2 bases and J by 0 bases, with 16 bases left in between. This CDR3 has 17 amino acids. Germline lookup yields CDR1 SEHNR and CDR2 FQNEAQ (reference sequence). The CDR3 loop reads CASSLQGRPILNTEAFF. CDR3 coding DNA: TGTGCCAGCAGCTTACAGGGGCGACCTATTTTGAACACTGAAGCTTTCTTT.

The J gene is TRBJ1-1, the V gene TRBV12-3 or TRBV12-4; 8 positions agree with TRBD1. This CDR3 spans 16 amino acids. V was pared by 0 bases and J by 0 bases, with 3 bases of the junction left unmatched. The CDR3 here is CASSLATTGVNTEAFF. The DNA for the CDR3 is TGTGCCAGCAGTTTAGCAACGACAGGGGTGAACACTGAAGCTTTCTTT.

This chain connects TRBV7-8 to TRBJ2-5, with 10 nucleotides matching TRBD2. The assigned J gene may be wrong: the sequence end matches TRBJ2-7 better. The CDR3 has 16 residues. Germline CDR1 is SGHVS and CDR2 is FQNEAQ. The CDR3 is CASSLASTSGPYEQYF. The DNA of the CDR3 is TGTGCCAGCAGCTTAGCATCGACTAGCGGGCCCTACGAGCAGTACTTC.

In its sample, this clonotype was seen a few times. The chain couples TRBV20-1 to TRBJ2-1; 9 bases line up with TRBD2. This CDR3 is built from 14 residues. The V gene's germline CDR1 is DFQATT and CDR2 SNEGSKA (reference sequence). Germline trimming cut 0 bases from V and 8 bases from J; bases unmatched to any gene: 5. CDR3 nucleotide sequence: TGCAGTGCTAGAGATGGGGTAGCGGGGGATGAGCAGTTCTTC. Amino acids: CSARDGVAGDEQFF.

The chain recombines TRBV28 with TRBJ2-5, with D uncertain. The J call may be wrong; the DNA end is better matched by TRBJ2-7. The CDR3 sequence is 11 residues long. Germline V gene sequence: CDR1 MDHEN, CDR2 SYDVKM. CDR3 nucleotide sequence: TGTGCCAGCAGTTTCACAATCGAGCAGTACTTC. Protein sequence: CASSFTIEQYF.

This clonotype has only a few counts. The chain combines TRBV15 with TRBJ2-5; D unclear. V was cut by 0 bases and J by 1 base, with 9 bases left in between. Germline values: CDR1 LNHNV, CDR2 YYDKDF (reference sequence). This CDR3 spans 15 amino acids. CDR3 coding DNA: TGTGCCACCAGCAGAGATAGCAGGTCCCAAGAGACCCAGTACTTC. Protein product: CATSRDSRSQETQYF. Based on the CDR3 plus reference TRBV15 and TRBJ2-5, the full variable domain is DAMVIQNPRYQVTQFGKPVTLSCSQTLNHNVMYWYQQKSSQAPKLLFHYYDKDFNNEADTPDNFQSRRPNTSFCFLDIRSPGLGDTAMYLCATSRDSRSQETQYFGPGTRLLVL.

The V gene is TRBV2, the J gene TRBJ2-7; unclear D gene. Germline CDR1 is SNHLY and CDR2 is FYNNEI. The germline V and J ends were trimmed by 9 bases and 6 bases, with 15 bases remaining between them. The CDR3 extends over 12 amino acids. The CDR3 bases are TGTGCCAGTATAGAGTCCTCCCGCGAGCAGTACTTC. It yields the protein CASIESSREQYF.

This chain joins TRBV7-2 and TRBJ2-2; tentatively, D is TRBD2 (6 bases). The CDR3 has 15 residues. CDR1 is SGHTA, CDR2 FQGNSA, per germline. The V end lost 7 bases, the J end lost 2 bases, and 14 bases lay between the germline ends. This CDR3 reads CASMRWGLNTGELFF. The CDR3 region has the DNA TGTGCCAGCATGCGCTGGGGACTTAACACCGGGGAGCTGTTTTTT.

This clonotype was seen a handful of times. This chain connects TRBV29-1 to TRBJ2-3; 9 nucleotides agree with TRBD2. The CDR3 covers 15 residues. Germline loops: CDR1 SQVTM, CDR2 ANQGSEA. J lost 2 bases, V lost 6 bases, and 9 bases had no gene match. The CDR3 sequence: CSVLAGRQVTDTQYF. The CDR3 DNA follows: TGCAGCGTCCTAGCGGGACGCCAGGTCACAGATACGCAGTATTTT.

In the case of this clonotype: An end of the junction does not agree with germline; a read error may underlie this. The J gene is TRBJ2-5, the V gene TRBV7-9; D might be TRBD1 (6 bases). Germline lookup yields CDR1 SEHNR and CDR2 FQNEAQ (reference sequence). This CDR3 region has 10 residues. The CDR3 is CASSGGGQDF. The CDR3 region has the DNA TGTGCCAGCAGCGGTGGGGGCCAAGACTTC. Drawing the rest from reference TRBV7-9 and TRBJ2-5, the complete variable domain is DTGVSQNPRHKITKRGQNVTFRCDPISEHNRLYWYRQTLGQGPEFLTYFQNEAQLEKSRLLSDRFSAERPKGSFSTLEIQRTEQGDSAMYLCASSGGGQDFGPGTRLLVL.

In this sample, this clonotype turned up a few times. The rearrangement links TRBV20-1 to TRBJ2-3; 10 bases are shared with TRBD2. The CDR3 is made up of 15 amino acids. In germline, CDR1 is DFQATT, CDR2 SNEGSKA (reference sequence). The V and J ends lost 2 bases and 0 bases, in that order; junction bases with no gene match: 2. This CDR3 is CSARLAGESTDTQYF. The CDR3, as DNA: TGCAGTGCTAGACTAGCGGGGGAGAGCACAGATACGCAGTATTTT.

Only a few counts were recorded for this clonotype. CDR3 residues: CSAGRPSGLYQETQYF. The CDR3 bases are TGCAGTGCTGGTAGGCCTAGCGGTCTGTACCAAGAGACCCAGTACTTC. This chain joins TRBV20-1 and TRBJ2-5; 7 bases agree with TRBD2. Germline CDR1 is DFQATT and CDR2 is SNEGSKA (reference sequence). The J segment lost 0 bases and the V segment lost 5 bases, leaving 12 bases of the junction unmatched. The CDR3 sequence is 16 residues long.

The genes are TRBV6-6 and TRBJ2-7; 7 bases fit TRBD1. The CDR3 length is 15 residues. With V trimmed by 0 bases and J by 2 bases, 4 bases remained unmatched. From germline, CDR1 is MNHNY and CDR2 SVGAGI (reference sequence). The CDR3 protein is CASSYSTTGTYEQYF. In DNA form, the CDR3 reads TGTGCCAGCAGTTACTCTACGACAGGGACCTACGAGCAGTACTTC.